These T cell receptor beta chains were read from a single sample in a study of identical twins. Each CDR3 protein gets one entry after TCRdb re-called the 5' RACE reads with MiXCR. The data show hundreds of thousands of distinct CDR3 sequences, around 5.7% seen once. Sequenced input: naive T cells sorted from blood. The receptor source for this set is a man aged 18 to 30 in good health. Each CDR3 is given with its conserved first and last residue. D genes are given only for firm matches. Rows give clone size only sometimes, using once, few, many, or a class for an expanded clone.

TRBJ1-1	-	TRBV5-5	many	CASSTGTWDRVAFF	TGTGCCAGCAGCACCGGGACGTGGGACCGCGTAGCTTTCTTT
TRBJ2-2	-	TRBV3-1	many	CASSPARVWGSNTGELFF	TGTGCCAGCAGCCCGGCCCGGGTATGGGGGTCGAACACCGGGGAGCTGTTTTTT
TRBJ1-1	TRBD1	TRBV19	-	CASSRGQQPNTEAFF	TGTGCCAGTAGTAGGGGACAGCAACCAAACACTGAAGCTTTCTTT
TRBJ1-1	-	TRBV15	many	CATSSLNTEAFF	TGTGCCACCAGTTCTTTGAATACTGAAGCTTTCTTT
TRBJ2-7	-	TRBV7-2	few	CASSLGQVLYEQYF	TGTGCCAGCAGCTTAGGACAGGTTCTCTACGAGCAGTACTTC
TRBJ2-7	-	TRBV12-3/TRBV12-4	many	CASSISGSSYEQYF	TGTGCCAGCAGTATCTCGGGGTCCTCCTACGAGCAGTACTTC
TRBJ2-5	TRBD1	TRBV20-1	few	CSARPDRVRETQYF	TGCAGTGCTAGACCCGACAGGGTCAGAGAGACCCAGTACTTC
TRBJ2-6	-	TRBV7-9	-	CASSPPDSGANVLTF	TGTGCCAGCAGCCCCCCGGACTCTGGGGCCAACGTCCTGACTTTC
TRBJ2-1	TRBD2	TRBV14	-	CASSVTSGSEQFF	TGTGCCAGCAGCGTGACTAGCGGGAGTGAGCAGTTCTTC
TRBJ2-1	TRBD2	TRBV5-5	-	CASSFLTSGVYNEQFF	TGTGCCAGCAGCTTCCTGACTAGCGGGGTTTACAATGAGCAGTTCTTC
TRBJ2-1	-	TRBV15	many	CATSRDGTSNNEQFF	TGTGCCACCAGCAGAGACGGGACTTCGAACAATGAGCAGTTCTTC
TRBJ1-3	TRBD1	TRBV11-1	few	CASSDSTTRDRGGNTIYF	TGTGCCAGCAGCGACTCGACAACCCGGGACAGGGGTGGAAACACCATATATTTT
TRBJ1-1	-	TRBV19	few	CASSGGAMNTEAFF	TGTGCCAGTTCTGGAGGGGCCATGAACACTGAAGCTTTCTTT
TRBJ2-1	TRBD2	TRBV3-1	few	CASSPRFTRGGNEQFF	TGTGCCAGCAGCCCCCGGTTCACCCGCGGGGGTAATGAGCAGTTCTTC
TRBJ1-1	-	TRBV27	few	CASSLSSRSNTEAFF	TGTGCCAGCAGTTTATCAAGCAGGTCGAACACTGAAGCTTTCTTT
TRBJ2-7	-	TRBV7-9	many	CASSLEPLDEQYF	TGTGCCAGCAGCTTAGAACCCCTTGACGAGCAGTACTTC
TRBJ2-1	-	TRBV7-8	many	CASSFIGLGPLFF	TGTGCCAGCAGCTTCATCGGGCTAGGTCCCCTGTTCTTC
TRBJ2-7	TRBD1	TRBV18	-	CASSPRQGVSYEQYF	TGTGCCAGCTCACCCAGACAGGGGGTTTCCTACGAGCAGTACTTC
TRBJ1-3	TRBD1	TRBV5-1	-	CASSWGQASSGNTIYF	TGCGCCAGCAGCTGGGGACAGGCGAGCTCTGGAAACACCATATATTTT
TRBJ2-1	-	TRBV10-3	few	CAIGSGTNHEQFF	TGTGCCATCGGCTCGGGCACTAATCATGAGCAGTTCTTC
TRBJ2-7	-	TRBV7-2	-	CASSLAPAGEQYF	TGTGCCAGCAGCTTAGCCCCGGCGGGCGAGCAGTACTTC
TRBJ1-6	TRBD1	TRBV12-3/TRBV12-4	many	CASTMTGGNSPLHF	TGTGCCAGCACTATGACAGGGGGTAATTCACCCCTCCACTTT
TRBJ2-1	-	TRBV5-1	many	CASSLEWESTPFF	TGCGCCAGCAGCCTGGAATGGGAAAGCACCCCTTTCTTC
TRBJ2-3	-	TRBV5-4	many	CASSLEKGAQYF	TGTGCCAGCAGCTTGGAAAAAGGTGCGCAGTATTTT
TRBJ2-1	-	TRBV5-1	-	CASSLDLGVGEQFF	TGCGCCAGCAGCTTGGATCTAGGGGTCGGTGAGCAGTTCTTC
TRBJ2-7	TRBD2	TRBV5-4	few	CASSLSGRLSYEQYF	TGTGCCAGCAGCCTAAGCGGGAGGCTTTCCTACGAGCAGTACTTC
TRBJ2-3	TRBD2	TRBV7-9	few	CASSPWGAGVRTDTQYF	TGTGCCAGCAGCCCCTGGGGAGCGGGGGTACGCACAGATACGCAGTATTTT
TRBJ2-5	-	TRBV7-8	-	CASSLGRRYQETQYF	TGTGCCAGCAGCTTAGGTCGAAGGTACCAAGAGACCCAGTACTTC
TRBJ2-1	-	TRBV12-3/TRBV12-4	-	CASSFGAHNEQFF	TGTGCCAGCAGTTTTGGGGCCCACAATGAGCAGTTCTTC
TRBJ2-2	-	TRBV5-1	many	CASSTNTGELFF	TGTGCCAGCAGCACAAACACCGGGGAGCTGTTTTTT
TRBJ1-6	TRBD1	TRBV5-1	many	CASRRQGDSPLHF	TGCGCCAGCCGTCGACAGGGTGATTCACCCCTCCACTTT
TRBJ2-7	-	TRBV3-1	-	CASSQDSWQGSYEQYF	TGTGCCAGCAGCCAAGACTCGTGGCAGGGCTCCTACGAGCAGTACTTC
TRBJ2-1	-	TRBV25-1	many	CASAEGSYNEQFF	TGTGCCAGCGCGGAGGGGAGCTACAATGAGCAGTTCTTC
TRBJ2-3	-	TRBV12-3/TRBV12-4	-	CASSLFGTSTDTQYF	TGTGCCAGCAGTTTATTTGGGACTAGCACAGATACGCAGTATTTT
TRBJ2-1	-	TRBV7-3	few	CASSLRRLSKQFF	TGTGCCAGCAGCTTAAGGCGTCTGAGCAAGCAGTTCTTC
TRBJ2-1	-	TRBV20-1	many	CSASKSYNEQFF	TGCAGTGCTTCGAAAAGTTACAATGAGCAGTTCTTC
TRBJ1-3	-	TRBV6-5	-	CASSYSSVGGNTIYF	TGTGCCAGCAGTTACTCGAGTGTTGGTGGAAACACCATATATTTT
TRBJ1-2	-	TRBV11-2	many	CASSGHRAYHYGYTF	TGTGCCAGCAGCGGACACAGGGCCTACCACTATGGCTACACCTTC
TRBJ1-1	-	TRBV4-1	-	CASGRRPDTEAFF	TGCGCCAGTGGGAGGCGCCCGGACACTGAAGCTTTCTTT
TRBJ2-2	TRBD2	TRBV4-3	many	CASSQGHSGRTGELFF	TGCGCCAGCAGCCAAGGTCATAGCGGGAGGACCGGGGAGCTGTTTTTT
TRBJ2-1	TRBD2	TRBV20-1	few	CSAEGLAENNEQFF	TGCAGTGCCGAAGGACTAGCGGAGAACAATGAGCAGTTCTTC
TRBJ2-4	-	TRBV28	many	CASSLPGSGTKNIQYF	TGTGCCAGCAGCTTGCCGGGCAGTGGGACCAAAAACATTCAGTACTTC
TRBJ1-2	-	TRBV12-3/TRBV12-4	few	CASSLPRNYGYTF	TGTGCCAGCAGTTTACCCAGGAACTATGGCTACACCTTC
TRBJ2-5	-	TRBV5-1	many	CASSLAPKETQYF	TGCGCCAGCAGCTTGGCGCCCAAAGAGACCCAGTACTTC
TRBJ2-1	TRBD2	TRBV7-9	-	CASSHYFGLDFNEQFF	TGTGCCAGCAGCCATTACTTCGGACTAGACTTCAATGAGCAGTTCTTC
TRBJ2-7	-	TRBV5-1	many	CASSFGSTYEQYF	TGCGCCAGCAGCTTCGGATCTACCTACGAGCAGTACTTC
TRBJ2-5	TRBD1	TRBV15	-	CATSNPPRYRGAQETQYF	TGTGCCACCAGCAACCCACCAAGATACAGGGGAGCCCAAGAGACCCAGTACTTC
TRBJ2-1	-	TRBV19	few	CASSRLAQNNEQFF	TGTGCCAGTAGTAGGCTAGCACAGAACAATGAGCAGTTCTTC
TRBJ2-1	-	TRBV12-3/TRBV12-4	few	CASSFSVSLSSYNEQFF	TGTGCCAGCAGTTTCTCTGTTTCCCTTAGCTCCTACAATGAGCAGTTCTTC